This entry lists 10 T cell receptor beta chains sequenced from one sample in a study of blood T cell repertoires in COVID-19. The repertoire was sequenced with immunoSEQ multiplex PCR; TCRdb's copy has only in-frame clones and lacks some. The table records a few hundred thousand clones, 70% to 90% of them present only once. The specimen sequenced was PBMCs or T cells enriched from blood (not recorded which). These receptor sequences come from a man aged 25-40 years with acute COVID-19.

V is TRBV4-2 and J is TRBJ1-1, with no clear D. Germline V gene lookup returns CDR1 LGHNA and CDR2 YNFKEQ. There are 16 residues in the CDR3. V was pared by 0 bases and J by 5 bases, with 16 bases between. The CDR3, as DNA: TGTGCCAGCAGCCAAGACTCCGGTAGTGGGAGGACTGAAGCTTTCTTT. Its translation: CASSQDSGSGRTEAFF.

This sequence joins TRBV7-3 and TRBJ2-2, with TRBD2 identical over 7 bases. The CDR3 is made up of 16 amino acids. Trimming at V came to 5 bases and at J to 1 base, leaving 7 bases not matched to a gene. The germline V gene has CDR1 SGHTA and CDR2 FQGTGA. In nucleotides, the CDR3 is TGTGCCAGCAGCCCCCGCAGGGAGGGGAACACCGGGGAGCTGTTTTTT. The encoded protein is CASSPRREGNTGELFF.

The V gene is TRBV5-3, the J gene TRBJ2-5, with a tentative D call TRBD2 (5 bases). TRBV5-3 is an open reading frame, and its role is uncertain. The CDR3 runs 14 residues. Between the trimmed V and J ends, which lost 0 bases and 2 bases, there was a span of 8 bases. The CDR3 DNA follows: TGTGCCAGAAGCTTGGTACTAGTACAAGAGACCCAGTACTTC. It codes for CARSLVLVQETQYF.

The J gene is TRBJ1-5, the V gene TRBV19; D is unresolved. V lost 0 bases to trimming and J lost 5 bases, with 5 bases between them. The germline V gene has CDR1 LNHDA and CDR2 SQIVND (reference sequence). This CDR3 has 13 residues. CDR3 sequence: CASSIDTDQPQHF. In DNA, the CDR3 is TGTGCCAGTAGTATAGATACGGATCAGCCCCAGCATTTT.

The rearrangement uses TRBV2 and TRBJ2-2; 9 bases agree with TRBD1. The junction had 17 bases not matched to a gene; V was cut back by 9 bases and J by 6 bases. The CDR3 spans 17 residues. Germline V CDR1 and CDR2: SNHLY, FYNNEI. CDR3 loop: CASSTSPGQGNSGELFF. The CDR3 coding sequence is TGTGCCAGTAGCACCAGTCCGGGACAGGGAAATTCCGGGGAGCTGTTTTTT.

The chain recombines TRBV9 with TRBJ2-7, with D possibly being TRBD2 (7 bases). The V end was cut by 2 bases, the J end by 4 bases, with 19 bases between. The CDR3 is 16 residues long. CDR1 is SGDLS, CDR2 YYNGEE, per germline. The CDR3 nucleotides are TGTGCCAGCAGCGTCGGGGGGCTCACCTTACCTTACGAGCAGTACTTC. Protein sequence: CASSVGGLTLPYEQYF.

The CDR3 sequence is CASSWGGAGQEKLFF. The DNA of the CDR3 is TGCGCCAGCAGCTGGGGGGGCGCCGGGCAGGAAAAACTGTTTTTT. This rearrangement joins TRBV5-1 to TRBJ1-4, with D maybe TRBD1 (6 bases). The CDR3 loop spans 15 amino acids. In germline, CDR1 is SGHRS, CDR2 YFSETQ. The ends were cut back, 3 bases at V and 8 bases at J, with 17 bases in the middle.

The chain recombines TRBV5-6 with TRBJ2-5; 7 positions agree with TRBD1. There are 16 residues in the CDR3. The V and J ends lost 1 base and 5 bases, in that order; junction bases with no gene match: 11. CDR1 and CDR2 from the germline V gene are SGHDT and YYEEEE. The CDR3 DNA is TGTGCCAGCAGCTTGAAGACAACTCGCAGGGGGGAGACCCAGTACTTC. Amino acid sequence: CASSLKTTRRGETQYF.

The rearrangement links TRBV6-2 or TRBV6-3 to TRBJ1-4; the match to TRBD1 covers 7 bases. Germline loops: CDR1 MNHEY, CDR2 SVGEGT. The CDR3 covers 13 residues. Trimming at V came to 4 bases and at J to 11 bases, leaving 7 bases not matched to a gene. CDR3 sequence reads: CASSSSPGQKLFF. As DNA, the CDR3 is TGTGCCAGCAGTTCGTCGCCGGGACAGAAACTGTTTTTT.

Only a few counts were recorded for this clone. This chain connects TRBV27 to TRBJ1-6, with TRBD1 identical over 7 bases. Germline V gene sequence: CDR1 MNHEY, CDR2 SMNVEV (reference sequence). J gave up 9 bases and V 5 bases, and 7 bases lay outside the gene matches. The CDR3 covers 14 residues. This CDR3 reads CASSPPGQPSPLHF. For the CDR3, the DNA is TGTGCCAGCAGTCCACCGGGACAGCCTTCACCCCTCCACTTT.